These 32 T cell receptor beta chains came from one sample sequenced in a study of cytomegalovirus exposure and HLA in healthy donors. Sequenced by immunoSEQ multiplex PCR; TCRdb stores in-frame clones only, minus some. The sample holds some 170,000 clones, around 86% seen once. The sequenced sample consisted of PBMCs. These receptors came from a man aged 25-45 years in good health and CMV-seropositive.

A single count supports this clone. DNA for the CDR3: TGCGCCAGCAGGGGAGGCACAGCGAGGGATGAAAAACTGTTTTTT. Amino acids: CASRGGTARDEKLFF. The rearrangement joins TRBV5-1 to TRBJ1-4; the D is unclear. CDR3 length: 15 amino acids. Between the trimmed V and J ends, which lost 5 bases and 6 bases, there was a span of 17 bases. Germline CDR1 reads SGHRS; CDR2 reads YFSETQ.

The rearrangement links TRBV13 to TRBJ2-7, with 10 bases fitting TRBD1. The CDR3 consists of 12 residues. Trimming took 3 bases from V and 7 from J; bases not matched to a gene: 0. CDR1 is PRHDT and CDR2 is FYEKMQ in the germline V gene (reference sequence). The CDR3 region has the DNA TGTGCCAGCAGCTTGGACAGGGGGGAGCAGTACTTC. This sequence encodes CASSLDRGEQYF.

The chain couples TRBV2 to TRBJ2-7, with D maybe TRBD2 (6 bases). The CDR3 runs to 15 residues. Germline CDR1 SNHLY, CDR2 FYNNEI. Trimming took off 6 bases at V and 2 bases at J, with 17 bases between the two ends. This CDR3 is CASSPSSARTYEQYF. DNA of the CDR3: TGTGCCAGCAGCCCCTCTAGCGCAAGAACCTACGAGCAGTACTTC.

The CDR3 region is CSVVTGWAGELFF. CDR3 nucleotides: TGCAGCGTTGTGACAGGGTGGGCCGGGGAGCTGTTTTTT. The rearrangement links TRBV29-1 to TRBJ2-2; 7 nucleotides align to TRBD1. Germline V gives CDR1 SQVTM, CDR2 ANQGSEA. The V and J ends lost 4 bases and 6 bases, in that order; junction bases with no gene match: 5. This CDR3 contains 13 residues.

The gene calls are TRBV5-1 and TRBJ2-5, with D possibly being TRBD2 (6 bases). Germline V gene sequence: CDR1 SGHRS, CDR2 YFSETQ. Trimming stripped 0 bases from V and 1 base from J, with 13 bases between. The CDR3 runs 16 residues. The CDR3 region has the DNA TGCGCCAGCAGCTTGGCCACAGGAGGGTCCCAAGAGACCCAGTACTTC. This translates into CASSLATGGSQETQYF.

This chain links TRBV9 with TRBJ1-2; the D gene is possibly TRBD1 (6 bases). This CDR3 is built from 14 residues. The germline V gene encodes CDR1 SGDLS and CDR2 YYNGEE. The ends were cut back, 4 bases at V and 4 bases at J, with 14 bases in the middle. This CDR3 reads CASSLEGGSYGYTF. CDR3 nucleotides: TGTGCCAGCAGCCTCGAGGGGGGGAGCTATGGCTACACCTTC.

V usage is TRBV19 and J usage is TRBJ2-3, with D perhaps being TRBD1 or TRBD2 (6 bases each). The ends were cut back, 3 bases at V and 6 bases at J, with 13 bases in the middle. The CDR3 length is 14 residues. Germline CDR1 is LNHDA and CDR2 is SQIVND (reference sequence). CDR3: CASSISGGGDTQYF. CDR3 DNA: TGTGCCAGTAGTATTTCCGGGGGCGGGGATACGCAGTATTTT.

The chain links TRBV6-1 to TRBJ2-3; tentatively, D is TRBD1 or TRBD2 (6 bases each). This CDR3 is built from 13 residues. Trimming shortened V by 10 bases and J by 6 bases, and 17 bases separated the two germline ends. Per germline, CDR1 MNHNS and CDR2 SASEGT. CDR3 DNA: TGTGCCACCAACCGACAGGCGGGGGATACGCAGTATTTT. Its translation: CATNRQAGDTQYF.

The gene calls are TRBV28 and TRBJ2-7; D is possibly TRBD2 (5 bases). V lost 5 bases, J lost 6 bases, and 17 bases lay in between. CDR1 MDHEN and CDR2 SYDVKM come from the germline V gene. This CDR3 region has 14 residues. The CDR3 DNA sequence: TGTGCCAGCAGTCCCTACGGGATGTCTGGCGAGCAGTACTTC. Residues: CASSPYGMSGEQYF.

The chain employs TRBV27 and TRBJ2-5, with 8 bases fitting TRBD2. V lost 5 bases and J lost 5; bases outside the gene matches: 10. Germline lookup yields CDR1 MNHEY and CDR2 SMNVEV (reference sequence). This CDR3 comprises 15 residues. In nucleotides, the CDR3 is TGTGCCAGCAGTCCACTTGGACTAGCTGAGGAGACCCAGTACTTC. It specifies CASSPLGLAEETQYF.

This clone was counted a few times. The chain carries TRBV5-1 and TRBJ1-6; the D is unclear. Germline V gene data show CDR1 as SGHRS and CDR2 as YFSETQ. The CDR3 loop spans 13 amino acids. Trimming left V 0 bases short and J 5 bases short, with 3 bases between. The CDR3 DNA reads TGCGCCAGCAGCTTGGAACATAATTCACCCCTCCACTTT. It yields the protein CASSLEHNSPLHF.

This rearrangement joins TRBV11-1 to TRBJ2-5; D is unresolved. There are 14 residues in the CDR3. Deletions cut 2 bases from V and 4 bases from J, with 11 bases between. Germline CDR1 reads SGHAT; CDR2 reads FQDESV (reference sequence). CDR3 DNA: TGTGCCAGCAGCTTACAATCCGCGATAGAGACCCAGTACTTC. Its protein is CASSLQSAIETQYF.

With respect to this clone: Other DNA sequences in this specimen translate into the identical CDR3. The V gene is TRBV2, the J gene TRBJ2-7; 10 bases fit TRBD2. Germline V CDR1 and CDR2: SNHLY, FYNNEI. This CDR3 has 15 residues. The junction had 2 bases not matched to a gene; V was cut back by 1 base and J by 2 bases. CDR3 amino acids: CASSEGLAGAYEQYF. For the CDR3, the DNA is TGTGCCAGCAGTGAAGGTCTAGCGGGAGCCTACGAGCAGTACTTC.

This chain connects TRBV4-1 to TRBJ2-7, with a weak D call TRBD2 (6 bases). Per germline, CDR1 MGHRA and CDR2 YSYEKL. This CDR3 is 14 amino acids long. The V and J ends lost 3 bases and 3 bases respectively, with 12 bases between them. The CDR3 sequence is CASSHRSGVYEQYF. CDR3 nucleotides: TGCGCCAGCAGCCATCGTTCGGGGGTCTACGAGCAGTACTTC.

The chain combines TRBV6-6 with TRBJ1-5; maybe TRBD1 (5 bases). The germline gives CDR1 MNHNY, CDR2 SVGAGI (reference sequence). CDR3 length: 13 residues. The V gene lost 4 bases and the J gene lost 3 bases, with 7 bases spanning the gap. DNA of the CDR3: TGTGCCAGCAGTTTAGGGGCCAATCAGCCCCAGCATTTT. It codes for CASSLGANQPQHF.

In nucleotides, the CDR3 is TGTGCCAGCAGCTTAAGTCATGGGAGTTCCAGTGAGCAGTTCTTC. It codes for CASSLSHGSSSEQFF. J is TRBJ2-1 and V is TRBV7-3, with TRBD2 as a possible D gene (5 bases). V lost 1 base and J lost 9, with 16 bases in between. Germline V lookup: CDR1 SGHTA, CDR2 FQGTGA. The CDR3 extends over 15 amino acids.

The chain carries TRBV6-6 and TRBJ1-1; tentative D call: TRBD1 (5 bases). Per germline, CDR1 MNHNY and CDR2 SVGAGI (reference sequence). This CDR3 contains 13 residues. The V and J ends lost 5 bases and 4 bases respectively, with 11 bases between them. CDR3 amino acids: CASSLRVVTEAFF. Written as DNA, the CDR3 is TGTGCCAGCAGTCTCAGGGTTGTCACTGAAGCTTTCTTT.

Here the CDR3 reads CASSLARGQQETQYF. CDR3 nucleotides: TGTGCCAGCAGCTTAGCGAGGGGACAGCAAGAGACCCAGTACTTC. The chain carries TRBV7-2 and TRBJ2-5; 7 nucleotides agree with TRBD1. From germline, CDR1 is SGHTA and CDR2 FQGNSA. The junction had 3 bases not matched to a gene; V was cut back by 0 bases and J by 2 bases. CDR3 length: 15 residues.

The chain has TRBV28 and TRBJ1-1; a possible D gene is TRBD1 (6 bases). The germline gives CDR1 MDHEN, CDR2 SYDVKM. Trimming removed 6 bases at V and 6 bases at J, with 17 bases between. This CDR3 is built from 14 residues. The CDR3 protein is CASRAGGAGPEAFF. CDR3 sequence (DNA): TGTGCCAGCAGGGCGGGGGGCGCGGGCCCTGAAGCTTTCTTT.

The chain has TRBV27 and TRBJ2-3, with D uncertain. V shed 1 base and J shed 2 bases, with 7 bases lying between them. CDR3 length: 14 amino acids. CDR1 and CDR2 (germline): MNHEY, SMNVEV (reference sequence). CDR3 sequence reads: CASSLYGLTDTQYF. In DNA, the CDR3 is TGTGCCAGCAGTTTATATGGCCTCACAGATACGCAGTATTTT.

V and J are TRBV6-5 and TRBJ2-7; D may correspond to TRBD1 or TRBD2 (5 bases each). This CDR3 is 14 amino acids long. CDR1 and CDR2 from the germline V gene are MNHEY and SVGAGI. Trimming shortened V by 6 bases and J by 0 bases, and 12 bases separated the two germline ends. In nucleotides, the CDR3 is TGTGCCAGCAGCTACACCGGGACCTCCTACGAGCAGTACTTC. Residues: CASSYTGTSYEQYF.

This chain links TRBV2 with TRBJ1-5; D possibly corresponds to TRBD1 (6 bases). The germline V gene encodes CDR1 SNHLY and CDR2 FYNNEI. This CDR3 region has 13 residues. Trimming removed 4 bases at V and 3 bases at J, with 7 bases between. In DNA, the CDR3 is TGTGCCAGCAGTGGGGGGCCCAATCAGCCCCAGCATTTT. Its protein product is CASSGGPNQPQHF.

The rearrangement links TRBV4-1 to TRBJ2-1; D gene ambiguous. CDR3 length equals 12 residues. V lost 4 bases and J 8 bases, leaving 9 bases between the germline ends. In germline, CDR1 is MGHRA, CDR2 YSYEKL. The CDR3: CASSRTPHEQFF. CDR3 nucleotide sequence: TGCGCCAGCAGCCGGACCCCCCATGAGCAGTTCTTC.

This clone came up once. The chain is built from TRBV30 and TRBJ1-5, with a possible D match to TRBD1 (6 bases). This CDR3 has 12 residues. V was pared by 2 bases and J by 6 bases, with 8 bases between. Per germline, CDR1 GTSNPN and CDR2 SVGIG (reference sequence). This chain's CDR3 is CAWSTGAQPQHF. CDR3 nucleotide sequence: TGTGCCTGGAGTACGGGGGCTCAGCCCCAGCATTTT.

The chain recombines TRBV19 with TRBJ2-7; D is unclear. Trimming pared 7 bases from V and 3 bases from J, leaving 19 bases between. The CDR3 contains 15 residues. Germline lookup yields CDR1 LNHDA and CDR2 SQIVND (reference sequence). The CDR3 is CASTSRANRFYEQYF. The CDR3 nucleotides are TGTGCCAGTACCTCCCGGGCCAACAGATTCTACGAGCAGTACTTC.

V is TRBV2 and J is TRBJ1-5, with D uncertain. V was shortened by 0 bases and J by 8 bases, with 11 bases between the two germline ends. CDR1 SNHLY and CDR2 FYNNEI come from the germline V gene. The CDR3 is made up of 14 amino acids. The CDR3 DNA reads TGTGCCAGCAGTGAAGCGGGGTGGAACAAGCCCCAGCATTTT. Its translation: CASSEAGWNKPQHF. Looking up the rest from reference TRBV2 and TRBJ1-5 gives the full variable domain: EPEVTQTPSHQVTQMGQEVILRCVPISNHLYFYWYRQILGQKVEFLVSFYNNEISEKSEIFDDQFSVERPDGSNFTLKIRSTKLEDSAMYFCASSEAGWNKPQHFGDGTRLSIL.

The rearrangement links TRBV7-2 to TRBJ2-5; D gene uncertain. This CDR3 region has 14 residues. Trimming removed 2 bases at V and 4 bases at J, with 11 bases between. Germline assignment: CDR1 SGHTA and CDR2 FQGNSA. CDR3 amino acids: CASSLFGSLETQYF. DNA of the CDR3: TGTGCCAGCAGCTTATTTGGTTCGTTAGAGACCCAGTACTTC.

On this clone: Mismatch with germline at one junction end may stem from a read error. For the CDR3, the DNA is TGTGCTAGCAGCCCGGACAGTTACAATGAGCAGTTCTTC. Its protein is CASSPDSYNEQFF. The rearrangement joins TRBV7-7 to TRBJ2-1; the D gene is possibly TRBD1 (6 bases). The germline V gene has CDR1 SSHAT and CDR2 FNYEAQ (reference sequence). The CDR3 has 13 amino acids.

This clone has a handful of counts. V is TRBV5-1 and J is TRBJ1-1; D ambiguous. The germline gives CDR1 SGHRS, CDR2 YFSETQ. The CDR3 extends over 14 amino acids. V lost 4 bases and J 3 bases, leaving 13 bases between the germline ends. The DNA of the CDR3 is TGCGCCAGCAGCGTGACATACCCGGACACTGAAGCTTTCTTT. Its translation: CASSVTYPDTEAFF.

Of note for this clone: Other DNA sequences from this sample encode an identical CDR3 as well. The chain joins TRBV15 to TRBJ1-3, with D tentatively TRBD1 (6 bases). This CDR3 is built from 15 residues. Germline-derived CDR1 and CDR2 are LNHNV and YYDKDF (reference sequence). Trimming left V 0 bases short and J 0 bases short, with 6 bases between. The CDR3 is CATSRDRGSGNTIYF. The CDR3 region has the DNA TGTGCCACCAGCAGAGACAGGGGCTCTGGAAACACCATATATTTT.

The rearrangement links TRBV28 to TRBJ2-7; D perhaps matches TRBD2 (6 bases). This CDR3 has 12 residues. The germline CDR1 and CDR2 sequences are MDHEN and SYDVKM. V was cut by 2 bases and J by 7 bases, with 9 bases left in between. Written as DNA, the CDR3 is TGTGCCAGCAGTTTACTCCTAGCGGAGCAGTACTTC. It is translated as CASSLLLAEQYF.

This clone has a single count. V usage is TRBV18 and J usage is TRBJ1-1, with D hard to call. The CDR3 consists of 12 residues. The germline V gene encodes CDR1 KGHSH and CDR2 LQKENI. Trimming stripped 3 bases from V and 9 bases from J, with 11 bases between. CDR3 amino acids: CASSPIEGKAFF. In DNA form, the CDR3 reads TGTGCCAGCTCACCTATAGAAGGGAAAGCTTTCTTT.